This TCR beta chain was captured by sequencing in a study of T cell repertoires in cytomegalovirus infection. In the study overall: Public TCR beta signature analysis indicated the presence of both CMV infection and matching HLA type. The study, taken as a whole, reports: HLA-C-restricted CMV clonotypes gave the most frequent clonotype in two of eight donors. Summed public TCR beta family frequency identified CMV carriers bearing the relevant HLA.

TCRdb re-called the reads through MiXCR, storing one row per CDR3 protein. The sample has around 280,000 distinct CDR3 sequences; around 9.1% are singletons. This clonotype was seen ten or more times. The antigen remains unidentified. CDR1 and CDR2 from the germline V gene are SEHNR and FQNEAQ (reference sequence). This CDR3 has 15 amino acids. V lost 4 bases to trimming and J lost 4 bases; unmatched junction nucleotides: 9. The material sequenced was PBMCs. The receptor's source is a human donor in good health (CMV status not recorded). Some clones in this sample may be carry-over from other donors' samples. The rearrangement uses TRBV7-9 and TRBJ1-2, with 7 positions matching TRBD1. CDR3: CASSSPRQGSYGYTF. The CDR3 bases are TGTGCCAGCAGCTCCCCACGACAGGGAAGCTATGGCTACACCTTC.